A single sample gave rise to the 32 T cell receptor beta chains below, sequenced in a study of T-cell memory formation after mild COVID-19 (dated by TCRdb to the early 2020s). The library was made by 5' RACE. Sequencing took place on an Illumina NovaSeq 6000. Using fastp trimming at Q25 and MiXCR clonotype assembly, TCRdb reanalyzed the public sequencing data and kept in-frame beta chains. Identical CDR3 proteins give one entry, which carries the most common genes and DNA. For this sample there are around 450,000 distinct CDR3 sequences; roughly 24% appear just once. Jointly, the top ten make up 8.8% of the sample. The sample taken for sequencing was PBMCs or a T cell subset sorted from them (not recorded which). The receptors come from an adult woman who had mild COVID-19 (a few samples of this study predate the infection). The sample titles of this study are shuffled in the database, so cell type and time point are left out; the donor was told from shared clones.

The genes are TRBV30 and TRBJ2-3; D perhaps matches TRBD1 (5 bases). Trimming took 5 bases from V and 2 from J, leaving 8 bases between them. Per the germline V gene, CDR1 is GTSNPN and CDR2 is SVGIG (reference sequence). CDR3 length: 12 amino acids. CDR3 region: CAWSTATDTQYF. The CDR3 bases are TGTGCCTGGTCGACAGCCACAGATACGCAGTATTTT. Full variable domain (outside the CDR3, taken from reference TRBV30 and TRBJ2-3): SQTIHQWPATLVQPVGSPLSLECTVEGTSNPNLYWYRQAAGRGLQLLFYSVGIGQISSEVPQNLSASRPQDRQFILSSKKLLLSDSGFYLCAWSTATDTQYFGPGTRLTVL.

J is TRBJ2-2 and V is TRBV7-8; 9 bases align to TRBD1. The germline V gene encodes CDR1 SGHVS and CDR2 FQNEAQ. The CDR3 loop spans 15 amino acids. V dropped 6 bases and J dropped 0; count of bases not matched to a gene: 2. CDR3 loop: CASSDRGANTGELFF. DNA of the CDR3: TGTGCCAGCAGTGACAGGGGGGCGAACACCGGGGAGCTGTTTTTT.

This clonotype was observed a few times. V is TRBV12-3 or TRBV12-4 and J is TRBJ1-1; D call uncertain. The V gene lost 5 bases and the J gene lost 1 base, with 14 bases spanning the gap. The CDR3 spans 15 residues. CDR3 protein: CASSRSTPRNTEAFF. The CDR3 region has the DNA TGTGCCAGCAGTCGAAGTACCCCGCGGAACACTGAAGCTTTCTTT.

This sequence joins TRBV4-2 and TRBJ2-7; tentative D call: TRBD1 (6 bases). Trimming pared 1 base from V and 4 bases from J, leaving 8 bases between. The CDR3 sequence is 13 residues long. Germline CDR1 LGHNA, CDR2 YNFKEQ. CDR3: CASSQGTEYEQYF. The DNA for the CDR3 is TGTGCCAGCAGCCAAGGGACAGAGTACGAGCAGTACTTC.

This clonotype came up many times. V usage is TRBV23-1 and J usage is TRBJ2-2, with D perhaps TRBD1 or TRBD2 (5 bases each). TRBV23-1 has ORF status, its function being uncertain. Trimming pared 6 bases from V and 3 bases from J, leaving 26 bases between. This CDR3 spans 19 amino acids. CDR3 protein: CASSPGTVEPPSDTGELFF. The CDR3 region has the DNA TGCGCCAGCAGCCCCGGGACCGTTGAACCCCCATCGGACACCGGGGAGCTGTTTTTT.

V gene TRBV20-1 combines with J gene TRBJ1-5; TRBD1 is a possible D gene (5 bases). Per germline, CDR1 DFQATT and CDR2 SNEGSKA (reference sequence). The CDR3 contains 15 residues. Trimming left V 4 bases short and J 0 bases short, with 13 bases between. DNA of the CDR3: TGCAGTGCTATAATTACAGGTTATAGCAATCAGCCCCAGCATTTT. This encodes CSAIITGYSNQPQHF.

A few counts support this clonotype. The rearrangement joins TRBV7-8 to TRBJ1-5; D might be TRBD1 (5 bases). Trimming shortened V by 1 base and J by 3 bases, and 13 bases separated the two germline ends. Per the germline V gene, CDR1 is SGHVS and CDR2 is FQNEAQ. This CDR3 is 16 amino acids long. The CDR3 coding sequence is TGTGCCAGCAGCTTAGTCGGGGGGAGGAACAATCAGCCCCAGCATTTT. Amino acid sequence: CASSLVGGRNNQPQHF. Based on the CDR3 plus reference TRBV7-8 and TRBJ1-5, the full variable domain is GAGVSQSPRYKVAKRGQDVALRCDPISGHVSLFWYQQALGQGPEFLTYFQNEAQLDKSGLPSDRFFAERPEGSVSTLKIQRTQQEDSAVYLCASSLVGGRNNQPQHFGDGTRLSIL.

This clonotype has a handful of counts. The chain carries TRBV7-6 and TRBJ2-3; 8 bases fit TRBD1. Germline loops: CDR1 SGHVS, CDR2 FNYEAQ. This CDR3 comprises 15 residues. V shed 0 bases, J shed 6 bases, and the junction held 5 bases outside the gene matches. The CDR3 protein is CASSLATGGTDTQYF. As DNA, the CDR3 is TGTGCCAGCAGCTTAGCCACAGGGGGAACGGATACGCAGTATTTT.

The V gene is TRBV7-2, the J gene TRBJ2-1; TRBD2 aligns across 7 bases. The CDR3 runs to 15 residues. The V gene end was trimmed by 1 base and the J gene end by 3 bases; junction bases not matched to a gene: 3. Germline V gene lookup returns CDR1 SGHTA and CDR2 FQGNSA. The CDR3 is CASSLVGDYYNEQFF. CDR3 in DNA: TGTGCCAGCAGCTTAGTAGGGGACTACTACAATGAGCAGTTCTTC.

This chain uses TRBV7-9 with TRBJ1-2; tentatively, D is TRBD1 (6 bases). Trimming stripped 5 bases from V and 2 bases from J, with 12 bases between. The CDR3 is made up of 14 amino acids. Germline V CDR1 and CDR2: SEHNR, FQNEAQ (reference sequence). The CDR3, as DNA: TGTGCCAGCAGCACAACACAGGGAAACTATGGCTACACCTTC. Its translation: CASSTTQGNYGYTF.

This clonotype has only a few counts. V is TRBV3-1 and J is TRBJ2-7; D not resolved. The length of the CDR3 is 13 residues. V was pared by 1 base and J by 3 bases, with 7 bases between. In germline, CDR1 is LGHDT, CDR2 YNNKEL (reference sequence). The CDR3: CASSQAPGYEQYF. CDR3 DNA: TGTGCCAGCAGCCAAGCCCCCGGCTACGAGCAGTACTTC.

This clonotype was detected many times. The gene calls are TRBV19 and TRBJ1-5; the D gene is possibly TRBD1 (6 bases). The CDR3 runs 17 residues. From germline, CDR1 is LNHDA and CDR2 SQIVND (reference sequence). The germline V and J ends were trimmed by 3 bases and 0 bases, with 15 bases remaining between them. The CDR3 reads CASSIRGTFYSNQPQHF. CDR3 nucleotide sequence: TGTGCCAGTAGTATTAGGGGGACCTTTTATAGCAATCAGCCCCAGCATTTT.

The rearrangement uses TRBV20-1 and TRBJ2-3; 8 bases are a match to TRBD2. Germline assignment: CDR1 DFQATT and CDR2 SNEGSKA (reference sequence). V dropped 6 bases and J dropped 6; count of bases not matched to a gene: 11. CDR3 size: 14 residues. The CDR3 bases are TGCAGTGCAGCCTTACGGGGGGGCCGGGATACGCAGTATTTT. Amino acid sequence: CSAALRGGRDTQYF.

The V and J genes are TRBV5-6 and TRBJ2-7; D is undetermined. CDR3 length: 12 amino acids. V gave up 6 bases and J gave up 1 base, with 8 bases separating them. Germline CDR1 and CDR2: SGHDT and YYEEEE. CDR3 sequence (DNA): TGTGCCAGCACCAGCGATTCCTACGAGCAGTACTTC. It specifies CASTSDSYEQYF. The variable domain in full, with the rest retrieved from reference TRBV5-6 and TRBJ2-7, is DAGVTQSPTHLIKTRGQQVTLRCSPKSGHDTVSWYQQALGQGPQFIFQYYEEEERQRGNFPDRFSGHQFPNYSSELNVNALLLGDSALYLCASTSDSYEQYFGPGTRLTVT.

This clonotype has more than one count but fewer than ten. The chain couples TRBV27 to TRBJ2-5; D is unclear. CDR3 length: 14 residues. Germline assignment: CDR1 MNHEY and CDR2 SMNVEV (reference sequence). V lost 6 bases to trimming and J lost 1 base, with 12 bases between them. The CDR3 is CASSNLVGQETQYF. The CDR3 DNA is TGTGCCAGCAGCAATCTAGTAGGCCAAGAGACCCAGTACTTC.

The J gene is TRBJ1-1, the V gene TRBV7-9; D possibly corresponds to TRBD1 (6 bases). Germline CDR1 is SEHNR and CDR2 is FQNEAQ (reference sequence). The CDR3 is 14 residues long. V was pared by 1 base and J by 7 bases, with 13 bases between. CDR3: CASSLGGQKYEAFF. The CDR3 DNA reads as TGTGCCAGCAGCTTAGGAGGACAGAAGTATGAAGCTTTCTTT.

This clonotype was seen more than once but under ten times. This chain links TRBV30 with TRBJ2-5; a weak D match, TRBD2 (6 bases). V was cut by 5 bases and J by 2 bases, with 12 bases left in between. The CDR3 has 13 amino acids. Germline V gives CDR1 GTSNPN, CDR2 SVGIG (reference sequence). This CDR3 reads CAWGGQRQETQYF. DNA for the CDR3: TGTGCCTGGGGAGGGCAGCGACAAGAGACCCAGTACTTC.

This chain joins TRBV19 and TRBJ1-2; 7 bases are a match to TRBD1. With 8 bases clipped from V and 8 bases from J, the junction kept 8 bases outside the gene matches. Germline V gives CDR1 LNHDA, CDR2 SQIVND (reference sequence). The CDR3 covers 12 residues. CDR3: CASLGTEVGYTF. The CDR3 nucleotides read TGTGCCAGTTTAGGGACAGAGGTCGGCTACACCTTC.

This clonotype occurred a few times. Written as DNA, the CDR3 is TGTGCCAGCAGCTACTGGACTAGCGGGGCCTCCTACGAGCAGTACTTC. Protein product: CASSYWTSGASYEQYF. The rearrangement uses TRBV5-4 and TRBJ2-7; 12 nucleotides align to TRBD2. CDR1 is SGHNT, CDR2 YYREEE, per germline (reference sequence). The ends lost 3 bases at V and 0 bases at J; junction bases unmatched: 4. CDR3 length: 16 residues.

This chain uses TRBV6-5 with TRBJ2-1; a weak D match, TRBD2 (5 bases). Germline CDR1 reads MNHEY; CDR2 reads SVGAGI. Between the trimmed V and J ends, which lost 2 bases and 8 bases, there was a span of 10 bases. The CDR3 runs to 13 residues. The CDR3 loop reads CASSYIVGDEQFF. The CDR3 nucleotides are TGTGCCAGCAGTTACATCGTCGGGGATGAGCAGTTCTTC.

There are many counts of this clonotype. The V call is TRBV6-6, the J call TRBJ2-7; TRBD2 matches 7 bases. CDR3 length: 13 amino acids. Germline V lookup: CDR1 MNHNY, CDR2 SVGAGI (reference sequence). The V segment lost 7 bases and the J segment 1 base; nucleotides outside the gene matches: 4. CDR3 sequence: CASTWGGSYEQYF. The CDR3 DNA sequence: TGTGCCAGCACCTGGGGGGGGTCCTACGAGCAGTACTTC.

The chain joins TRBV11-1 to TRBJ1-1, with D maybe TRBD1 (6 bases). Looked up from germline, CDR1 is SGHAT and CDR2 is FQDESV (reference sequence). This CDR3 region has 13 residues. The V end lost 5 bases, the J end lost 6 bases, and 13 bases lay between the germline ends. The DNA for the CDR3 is TGTGCCAGCAGCCATTCAGGGGTGGCTGAAGCTTTCTTT. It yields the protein CASSHSGVAEAFF.

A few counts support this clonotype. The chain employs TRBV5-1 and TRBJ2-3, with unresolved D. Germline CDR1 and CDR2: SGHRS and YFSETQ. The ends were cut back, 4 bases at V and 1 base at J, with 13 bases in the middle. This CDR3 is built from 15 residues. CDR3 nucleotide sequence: TGCGCCAGCAGCCTAGTTCAGAGCGGCACAGATACGCAGTATTTT. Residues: CASSLVQSGTDTQYF.

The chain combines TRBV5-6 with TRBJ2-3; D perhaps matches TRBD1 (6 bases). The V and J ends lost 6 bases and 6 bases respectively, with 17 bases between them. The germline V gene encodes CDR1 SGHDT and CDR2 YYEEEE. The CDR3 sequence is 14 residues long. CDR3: CASIVGANLDTQYF. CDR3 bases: TGTGCCAGCATAGTGGGGGCCAACTTGGATACGCAGTATTTT.

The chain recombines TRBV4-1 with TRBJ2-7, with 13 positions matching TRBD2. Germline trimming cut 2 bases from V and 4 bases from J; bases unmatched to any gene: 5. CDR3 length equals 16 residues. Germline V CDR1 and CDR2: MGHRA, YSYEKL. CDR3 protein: CASSQRGTSGKYEQYF. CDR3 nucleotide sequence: TGCGCCAGCAGCCAACGCGGGACTAGCGGGAAATACGAGCAGTACTTC.

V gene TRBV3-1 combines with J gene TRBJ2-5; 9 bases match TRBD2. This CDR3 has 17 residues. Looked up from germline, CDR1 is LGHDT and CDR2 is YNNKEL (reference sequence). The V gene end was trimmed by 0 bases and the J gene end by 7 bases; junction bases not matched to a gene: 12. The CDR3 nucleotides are TGTGCCAGCAGCCAAGAACTCAGCGGGGGGTATTATGGGACCCAGTACTTC. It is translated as CASSQELSGGYYGTQYF.

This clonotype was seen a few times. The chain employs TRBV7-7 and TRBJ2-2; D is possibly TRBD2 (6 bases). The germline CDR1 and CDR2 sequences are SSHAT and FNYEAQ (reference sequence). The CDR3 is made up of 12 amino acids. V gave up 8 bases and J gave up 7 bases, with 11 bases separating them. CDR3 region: CASGLEGGELFF. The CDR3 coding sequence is TGTGCCAGCGGATTGGAGGGCGGGGAGCTGTTTTTT.

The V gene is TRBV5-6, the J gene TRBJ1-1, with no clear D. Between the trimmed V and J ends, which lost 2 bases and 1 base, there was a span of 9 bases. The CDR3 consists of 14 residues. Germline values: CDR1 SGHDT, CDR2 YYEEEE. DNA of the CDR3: TGTGCCAGCAGCTTTCCCCCGGCGAACACTGAAGCTTTCTTT. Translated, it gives CASSFPPANTEAFF.

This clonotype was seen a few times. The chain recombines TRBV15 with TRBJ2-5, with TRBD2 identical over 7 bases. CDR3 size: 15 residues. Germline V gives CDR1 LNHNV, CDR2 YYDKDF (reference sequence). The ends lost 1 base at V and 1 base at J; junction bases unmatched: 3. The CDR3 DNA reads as TGTGCCACCAGCAGAGCGCCGGGGGGCCAAGAGACCCAGTACTTC. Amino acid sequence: CATSRAPGGQETQYF.

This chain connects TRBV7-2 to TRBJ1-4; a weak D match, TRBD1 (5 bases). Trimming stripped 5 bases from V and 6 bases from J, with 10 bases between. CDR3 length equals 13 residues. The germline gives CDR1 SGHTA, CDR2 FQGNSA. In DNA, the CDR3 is TGTGCCAGCAGCCCGGCGGGGGATGAAAAACTGTTTTTT. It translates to CASSPAGDEKLFF. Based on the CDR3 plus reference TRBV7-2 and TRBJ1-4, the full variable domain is GAGVSQSPSNKVTEKGKDVELRCDPISGHTALYWYRQSLGQGLEFLIYFQGNSAPDKSGLPSDRFSAERTGGSVSTLTIQRTQQEDSAVYLCASSPAGDEKLFFGSGTQLSVL.

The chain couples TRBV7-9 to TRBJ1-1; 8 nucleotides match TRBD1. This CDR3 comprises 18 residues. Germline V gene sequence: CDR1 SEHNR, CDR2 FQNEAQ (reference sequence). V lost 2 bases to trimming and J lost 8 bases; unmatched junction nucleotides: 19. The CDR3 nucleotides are TGTGCCAGCAGCTTAACCTTAAGACAGGGGACTCTAACAGGAGAAGCTTTCTTT. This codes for CASSLTLRQGTLTGEAFF.

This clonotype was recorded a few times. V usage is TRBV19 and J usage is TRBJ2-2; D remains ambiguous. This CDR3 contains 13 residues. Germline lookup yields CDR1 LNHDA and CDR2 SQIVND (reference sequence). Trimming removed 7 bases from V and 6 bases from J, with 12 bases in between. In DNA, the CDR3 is TGTGCCAGTACTCCACGATGGGCCGGGGAGCTGTTTTTT. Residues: CASTPRWAGELFF.